This paragraph covers one TCR beta chain sequence. What it binds is unknown. TCRdb independently ran MiXCR on the RT-PCR reads; one entry per CDR3 protein. The repertoire holds hundreds of thousands of distinct CDR3 sequences, 12% seen once, with roughly 10% in the top ten. This specimen comes from a study of response to subunit inactivated influenza vaccine. Findings of the study overall: A suggestion made by the authors is that each seasonal influenza vaccination recruits few new T cells.

The V segment lost 4 bases and the J segment 7 bases; nucleotides outside the gene matches: 4. This CDR3 has 13 residues. The germline CDR1 and CDR2 sequences are SGHTA and FQGNSA. The receptor was isolated from a man in his fifties or sixties who received an inactivated influenza vaccine. The chain is built from TRBV7-2 and TRBJ2-5; the match to TRBD1 covers 9 bases. The sequences come from PBMCs from blood, collected on the day of vaccination. The CDR3 loop reads CASSWDREGTQYF. The DNA for the CDR3 is TGTGCCAGCAGCTGGGACAGGGAAGGGACCCAGTACTTC.